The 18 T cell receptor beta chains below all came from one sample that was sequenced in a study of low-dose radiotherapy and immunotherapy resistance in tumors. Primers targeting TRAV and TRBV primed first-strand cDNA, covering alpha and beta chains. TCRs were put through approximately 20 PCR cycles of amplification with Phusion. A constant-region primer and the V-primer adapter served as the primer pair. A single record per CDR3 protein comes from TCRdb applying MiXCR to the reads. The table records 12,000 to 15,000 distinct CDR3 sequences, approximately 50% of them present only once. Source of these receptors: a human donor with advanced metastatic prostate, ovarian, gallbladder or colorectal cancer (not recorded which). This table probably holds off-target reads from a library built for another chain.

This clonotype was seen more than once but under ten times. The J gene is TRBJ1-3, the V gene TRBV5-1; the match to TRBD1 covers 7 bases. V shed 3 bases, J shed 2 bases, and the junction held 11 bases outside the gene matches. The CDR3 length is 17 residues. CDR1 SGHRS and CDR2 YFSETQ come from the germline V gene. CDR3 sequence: CASSSGTGQSAGNTIYF. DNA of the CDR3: TGCGCCAGCAGCTCCGGAACGGGACAGTCAGCTGGAAACACCATATATTTT.

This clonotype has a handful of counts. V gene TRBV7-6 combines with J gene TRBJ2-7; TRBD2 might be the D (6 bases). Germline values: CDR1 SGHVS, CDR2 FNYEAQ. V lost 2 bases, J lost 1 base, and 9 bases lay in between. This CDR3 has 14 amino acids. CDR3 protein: CASSLSGLSYEQYF. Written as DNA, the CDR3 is TGTGCCAGCAGCTTATCCGGACTATCCTACGAGCAGTACTTC. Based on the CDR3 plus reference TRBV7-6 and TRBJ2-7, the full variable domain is GAGVSQSPRYKVTKRGQDVALRCDPISGHVSLYWYRQALGQGPEFLTYFNYEAQQDKSGLPNDRFSAERPEGSISTLTIQRTEQRDSAMYRCASSLSGLSYEQYFGPGTRLTVT.

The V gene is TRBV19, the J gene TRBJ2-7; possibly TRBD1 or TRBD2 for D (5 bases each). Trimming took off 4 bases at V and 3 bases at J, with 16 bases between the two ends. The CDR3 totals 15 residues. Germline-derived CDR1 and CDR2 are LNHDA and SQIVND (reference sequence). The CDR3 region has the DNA TGTGCCAGTAGTACTAGCACGGGGACCCACTACGAGCAGTACTTC. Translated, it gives CASSTSTGTHYEQYF.

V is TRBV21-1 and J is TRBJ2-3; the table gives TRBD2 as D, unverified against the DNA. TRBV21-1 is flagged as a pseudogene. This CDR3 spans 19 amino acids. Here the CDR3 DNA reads TGTGCCAGCAGCACCCTCCTCATCAGCGGGAGGGCCGGGACAGATACGCAGTATTTT. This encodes CASSTLLISGRAGTDTQYF.

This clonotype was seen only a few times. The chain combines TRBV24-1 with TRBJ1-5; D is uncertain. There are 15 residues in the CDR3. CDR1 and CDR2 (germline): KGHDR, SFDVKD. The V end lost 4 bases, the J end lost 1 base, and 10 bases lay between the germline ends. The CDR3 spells CATSDPGRSNQPQHF. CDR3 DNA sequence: TGTGCCACCAGTGACCCCGGACGGAGCAATCAGCCCCAGCATTTT.

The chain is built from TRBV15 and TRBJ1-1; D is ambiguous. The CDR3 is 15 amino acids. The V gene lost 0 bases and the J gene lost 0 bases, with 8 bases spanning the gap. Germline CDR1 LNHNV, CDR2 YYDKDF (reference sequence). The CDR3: CATSRDKGLNTEAFF. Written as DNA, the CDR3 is TGTGCCACCAGCAGAGATAAGGGTTTGAACACTGAAGCTTTCTTT.

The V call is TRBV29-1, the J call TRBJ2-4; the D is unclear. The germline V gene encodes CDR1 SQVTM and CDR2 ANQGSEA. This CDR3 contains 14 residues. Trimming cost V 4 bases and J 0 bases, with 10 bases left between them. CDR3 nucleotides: TGCAGCGTTGTCGGCAGATTAGCCAAAAACATTCAGTACTTC. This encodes CSVVGRLAKNIQYF.

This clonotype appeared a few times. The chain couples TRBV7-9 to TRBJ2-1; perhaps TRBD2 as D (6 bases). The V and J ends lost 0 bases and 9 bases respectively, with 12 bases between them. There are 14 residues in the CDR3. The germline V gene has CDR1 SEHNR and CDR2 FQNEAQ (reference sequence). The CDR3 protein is CASSLAGVEGEQFF. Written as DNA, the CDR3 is TGTGCCAGCAGCTTAGCGGGCGTGGAGGGTGAGCAGTTCTTC.

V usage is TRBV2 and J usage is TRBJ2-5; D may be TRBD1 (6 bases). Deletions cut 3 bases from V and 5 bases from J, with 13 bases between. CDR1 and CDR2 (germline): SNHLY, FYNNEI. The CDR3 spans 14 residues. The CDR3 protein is CASSDQGRWETQYF. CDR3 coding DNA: TGTGCCAGCAGTGACCAGGGGAGATGGGAGACCCAGTACTTC.

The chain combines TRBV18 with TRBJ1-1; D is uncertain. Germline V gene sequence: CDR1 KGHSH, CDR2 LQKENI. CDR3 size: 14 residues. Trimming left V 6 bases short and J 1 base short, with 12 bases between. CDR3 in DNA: TGTGCCAGCTCGCCGGGCGCCCAGAACACTGAAGCTTTCTTT. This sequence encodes CASSPGAQNTEAFF. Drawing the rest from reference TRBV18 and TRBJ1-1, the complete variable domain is NAGVMQNPRHLVRRRGQEARLRCSPMKGHSHVYWYRQLPEEGLKFMVYLQKENIIDESGMPKERFSAEFPKEGPSILRIQQVVRGDSAAYFCASSPGAQNTEAFFGQGTRLTVV.

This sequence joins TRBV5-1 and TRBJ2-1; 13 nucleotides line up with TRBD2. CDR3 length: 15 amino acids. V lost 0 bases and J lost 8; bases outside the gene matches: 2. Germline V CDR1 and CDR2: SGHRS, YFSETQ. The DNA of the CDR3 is TGCGCCAGCAGCTTGGGGACTAGCGGGGGTTATGAGCAGTTCTTC. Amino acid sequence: CASSLGTSGGYEQFF.

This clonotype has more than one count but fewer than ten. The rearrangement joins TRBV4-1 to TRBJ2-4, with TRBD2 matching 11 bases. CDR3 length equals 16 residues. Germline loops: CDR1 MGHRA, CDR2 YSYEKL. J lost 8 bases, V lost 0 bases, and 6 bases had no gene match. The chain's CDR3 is CASSQDGSGRVDIQYF. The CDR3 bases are TGCGCCAGCAGCCAAGATGGTAGCGGGAGGGTTGACATTCAGTACTTC.

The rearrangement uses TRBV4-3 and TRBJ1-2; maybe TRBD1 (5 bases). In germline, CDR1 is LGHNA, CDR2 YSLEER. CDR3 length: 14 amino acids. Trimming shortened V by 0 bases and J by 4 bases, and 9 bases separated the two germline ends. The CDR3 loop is CASSQDSGTYGYTF. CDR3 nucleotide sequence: TGCGCCAGCAGCCAAGATTCCGGGACCTATGGCTACACCTTC.

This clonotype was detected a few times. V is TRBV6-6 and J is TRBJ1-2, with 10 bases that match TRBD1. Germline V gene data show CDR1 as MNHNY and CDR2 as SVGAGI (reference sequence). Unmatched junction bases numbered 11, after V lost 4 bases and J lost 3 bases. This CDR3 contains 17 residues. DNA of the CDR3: TGTGCCAGCAGTTTGACTACCGTCGGACAGGGGGACTATGGCTACACCTTC. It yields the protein CASSLTTVGQGDYGYTF.

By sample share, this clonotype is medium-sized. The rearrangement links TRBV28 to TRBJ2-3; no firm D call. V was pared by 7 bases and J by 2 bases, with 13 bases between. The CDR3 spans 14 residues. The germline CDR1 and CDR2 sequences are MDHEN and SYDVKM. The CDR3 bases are TGTGCCAGCACGAGACGCGGTTTCACAGATACGCAGTATTTT. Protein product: CASTRRGFTDTQYF.

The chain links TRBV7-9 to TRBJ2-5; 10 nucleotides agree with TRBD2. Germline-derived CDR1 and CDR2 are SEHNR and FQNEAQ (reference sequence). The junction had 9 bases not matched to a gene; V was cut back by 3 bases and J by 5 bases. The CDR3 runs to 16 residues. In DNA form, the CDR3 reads TGTGCCAGCAGCTTGAGCCGAGCGGGGGGGCCGGAGACCCAGTACTTC. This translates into CASSLSRAGGPETQYF.

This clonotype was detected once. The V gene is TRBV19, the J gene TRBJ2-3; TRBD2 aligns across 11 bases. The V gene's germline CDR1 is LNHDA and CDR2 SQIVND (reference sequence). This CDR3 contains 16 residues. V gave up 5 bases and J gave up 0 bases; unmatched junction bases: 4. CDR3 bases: TGTGCCAGTAGTCCGGGACTAGCGGCAAGCACAGATACGCAGTATTTT. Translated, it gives CASSPGLAASTDTQYF. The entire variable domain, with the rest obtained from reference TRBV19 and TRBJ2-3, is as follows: DGGITQSPKYLFRKEGQNVTLSCEQNLNHDAMYWYRQDPGQGLRLIYYSQIVNDFQKGDIAEGYSVSREKKESFPLTVTSAQKNPTAFYLCASSPGLAASTDTQYFGPGTRLTVL.

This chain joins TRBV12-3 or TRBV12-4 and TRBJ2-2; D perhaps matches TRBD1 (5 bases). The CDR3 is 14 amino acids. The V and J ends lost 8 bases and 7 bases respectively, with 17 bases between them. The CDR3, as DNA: TGTGCCAGCCGAAGTTTGCAGGGAAACGGGGAGCTGTTTTTT. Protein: CASRSLQGNGELFF.